This entry concerns a single TCR beta chain. This sample is part of a study of blood T cell repertoires in COVID-19. Study background: Samples came from the United States, Italy and Spain, spanning acute and convalescent COVID-19. PBMCs, B-cell-depleted T cells, or T cells were the source of the cDNA or gDNA that made up the material.

This CDR3 spans 11 amino acids. The germline CDR1 and CDR2 sequences are MNHEY and SMNVEV (reference sequence). V shed 6 bases and J shed 6 bases, with 5 bases lying between them. In the original processing: Scientists estimated how many nucleated cells there were by amplifying reference gene primers. Data came from immunoSEQ multiplex PCR; TCRdb stores just in-frame clones and leaves some out. Clone size and V and J calls were adopted from that table, with D and trimming inferred from the DNA. This sample has 55,000 to 70,000 clones, with around 80% found just once. This TCR came from a woman between 55 and 75 years old with acute or convalescent COVID-19. The chain joins TRBV27 to TRBJ2-2, with D hard to call. The sequenced sample consisted of peripheral blood. In DNA, the CDR3 is TGTGCCAGCAGCTTCGCCGGGGAGCTGTTTTTT. Translation: CASSFAGELFF.